This section outlines one T cell receptor (beta chain) sequence together with its context. Its antigen specificity is not known. No much larger clone exists at a distance of one base, and base qualities are not known. The sample comes from a study of shared clonotypes between healthy human individuals (dated by TCRdb to 2018 to 2021). Broadly, across the study: A few men and a couple of women, aged 18 to 49 years, made up the cohort. For each donor, CD4 naive and CD4 memory were each given three plates, CD8 naive was given two plates, and CD8 memory was given one plate. Blood TCR repertoires of a handful of healthy adults were deeply sequenced to estimate repertoire size and the extent of clonotype sharing between individuals. To increase sequencing depth and limit assay-specific biases, TCR repertoire library preparation and sequencing were carried out by different laboratories using diverse techniques. Each donor's leukapheresis produced roughly between about 0.9 and 9.5 billion PBMCs.

Study-level results and caveats: Sharing across a few donors was observed for roughly 5% of naive CD4, 3% to 3.5% of naive CD8, about 2.5% of memory CD4, and over 0.3% of memory CD8 clonotypes. Compared with non-shared clonotypes, clonotypes shared by all four sorted-subset donors had higher generation probabilities. Sampling was limited to blood, and TCR repertoires in tissue likely differ from TCR repertoires in blood. Incomplete sequencing was indicated by rarefaction of sorted-subset datasets, despite the large sequencing depth. Because the study included only a small number of donors, the genetic and exposure-history diversity represented was limited. Naive subsets generally had larger estimated clonotype richness than memory subsets did. Based on pairwise subsampling, the degree of clonotype sharing among donors was expected to be affected by sequencing depth.

V and J are truncated by 6 bases and 3 bases respectively, leaving an intervening sequence of 17 bases. From the cysteine through the phenylalanine, the CDR3 covers 15 amino acids. The read is trimmed to its CDR3 DNA, 45 bases read in frame from base 1. CDR1 LGHNT and CDR2 FRNRAP were looked up in the germline V gene. Using the deep immunoSEQ assay, TCR CDR3 regions were amplified from genomic DNA by multiplex PCR. Genomic DNA extracted from each cell subset was distributed evenly over all wells of several immunoSEQ 96-well plates, and each plate served as one replicate. For sorted subsets, 150 to 250 ng genomic DNA, equal to about 30,000 T cell genomes, was loaded into each replicate PCR. Purified libraries were quantified with a Qubit 3.0 fluorometer, sized on a Bioanalyzer 2100, and re-quantified with the KAPA Library Quantification kit. Every immunoSEQ 96-well plate was sequenced on a separate single-read 150-cycle Illumina NextSeq 550 flow cell. For the original study's pipeline: The immunoSEQ output contained only junctional sequences without quality scores, so filtering could not match that applied to full-length reads. To assign V/J genes and CDR3, sequences were annotated using PyIR, a Python wrapper for IgBLAST v1.9, with IMGT germline references. Reads with weak V/J assignments (E-value above 1e-6), missing CDR3, stop codons, out-of-frame junctions, or ambiguous translated residues were removed. A V3J clonotype was defined by an identical inferred V gene, J gene, and CDR3 amino acid sequence. Percentage overlap between repertoires was calculated by dividing the number of shared unique clonotypes by the size of the smaller repertoire. RTK rarefaction, the Chao1 estimator, and Recon v2.1 estimates of unobserved clonotypes were used to assess repertoire richness. Generation probabilities were computed with OLGA for all TCRbeta clonotypes obtained by the gDNA method from a few donors. TCRdb limited this immuneACCESS table to in-frame rearrangements with V and J called. A share of clones is missing; checked studies link under half to unresolved V genes, and the rest is unexplained. The DNA gave D and trimming, while V, J and clone size come from that table. Within this sample are millions of clones, with under 95% of them counted one time only. Of the sample, approximately 1.7% is held by the ten largest clones.

CD8 naive samples were CD45RO-negative cells positively selected for CCR7, giving a CD45RA+CCR7+ population that excluded TemRA cells. The donors were healthy, HIV-negative adults who had no recently reported acute infections or vaccinations. Only Caucasian adults living in Nashville, Tennessee, USA were represented among the donors. Blood was obtained by leukapheresis, after which PBMCs were separated by Ficoll-Histopaque density gradient centrifugation and cryopreserved in liquid nitrogen vapor phase. Analytical flow cytometry was used to check the purity and quantity of every magnetically sorted T cell population. Genomic DNA was isolated from each sorted fraction and quantified by UV absorbance on a Nanodrop 2000c.

The rearrangement combines TRBV12-5 with TRBJ1-2; D gene: possibly TRBD1, on 5 matching bases. The clonotype was recovered from a man between 18 and 29 years old in good health. Some clones in this sample may be carry-over from other donors' samples. Sequencing was performed on naive CD8+ T cells from PBMCs. The sample's cell subset or site label is to be understood as: CD45RA+CCR7+. The sequence in DNA is TGTGCTAGTGGGGACGGGACTACTCTTTACTATGGCTACACCTTC. Translated, it gives CASGDGTTLYYGYTF.